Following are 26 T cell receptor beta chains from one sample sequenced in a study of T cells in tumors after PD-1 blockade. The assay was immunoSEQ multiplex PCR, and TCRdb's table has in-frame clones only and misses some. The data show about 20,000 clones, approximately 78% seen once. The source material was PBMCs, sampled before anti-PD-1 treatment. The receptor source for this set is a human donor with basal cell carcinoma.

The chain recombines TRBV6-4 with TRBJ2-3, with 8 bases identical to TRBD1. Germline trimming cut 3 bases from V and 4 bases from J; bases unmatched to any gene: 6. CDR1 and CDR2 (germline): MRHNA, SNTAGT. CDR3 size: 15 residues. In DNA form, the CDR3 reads TGTGCCAGCAGTGAAGGGGCACAGGGGGCAGATACGCAGTATTTT. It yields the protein CASSEGAQGADTQYF.

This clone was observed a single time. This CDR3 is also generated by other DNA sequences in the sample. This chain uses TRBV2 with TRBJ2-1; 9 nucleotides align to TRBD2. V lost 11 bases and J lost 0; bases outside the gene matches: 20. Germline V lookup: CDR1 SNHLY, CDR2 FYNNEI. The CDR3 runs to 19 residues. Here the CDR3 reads CAPSDGWAREGSSYNEQFF. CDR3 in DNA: TGTGCCCCCAGTGATGGGTGGGCGCGGGAGGGGAGCTCCTACAATGAGCAGTTCTTC.

DNA of the CDR3: TGCAGCGCAGGGAAACAGGGGGAGGAGCAGTACTTC. It yields the protein CSAGKQGEEQYF. V and J are TRBV29-1 and TRBJ2-7, with 8 bases fitting TRBD1. Per the germline V gene, CDR1 is SQVTM and CDR2 is ANQGSEA. After removal of 7 bases from V and 7 bases from J, the junction contained 9 bases not matched to a gene. There are 12 residues in the CDR3.

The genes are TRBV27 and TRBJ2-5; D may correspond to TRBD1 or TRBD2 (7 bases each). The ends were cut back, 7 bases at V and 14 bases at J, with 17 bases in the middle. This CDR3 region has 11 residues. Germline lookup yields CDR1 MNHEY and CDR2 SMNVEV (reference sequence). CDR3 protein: CASTSGGTNYF. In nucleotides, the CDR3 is TGTGCCAGCACTTCAGGGGGGACTAACTACTTC.

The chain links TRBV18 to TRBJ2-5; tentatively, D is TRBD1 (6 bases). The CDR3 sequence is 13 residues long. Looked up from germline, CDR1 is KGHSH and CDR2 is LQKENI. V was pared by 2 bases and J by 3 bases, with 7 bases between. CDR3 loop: CASSPGTKETQYF. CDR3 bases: TGTGCCAGCTCACCAGGGACAAAAGAGACCCAGTACTTC.

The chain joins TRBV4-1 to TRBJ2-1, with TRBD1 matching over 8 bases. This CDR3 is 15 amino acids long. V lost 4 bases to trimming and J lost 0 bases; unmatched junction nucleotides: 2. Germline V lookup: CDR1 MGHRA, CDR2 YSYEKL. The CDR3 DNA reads TGCGCCAGCAGCCCGACAGGGGTCTCCTACAATGAGCAGTTCTTC. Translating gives CASSPTGVSYNEQFF.

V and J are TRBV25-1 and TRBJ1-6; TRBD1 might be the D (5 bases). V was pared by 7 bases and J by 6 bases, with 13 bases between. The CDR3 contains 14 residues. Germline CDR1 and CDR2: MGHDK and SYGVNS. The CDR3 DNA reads TGTGCCAGCATGAATCAGGGTCGTAATTCACCCCTCCACTTT. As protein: CASMNQGRNSPLHF.

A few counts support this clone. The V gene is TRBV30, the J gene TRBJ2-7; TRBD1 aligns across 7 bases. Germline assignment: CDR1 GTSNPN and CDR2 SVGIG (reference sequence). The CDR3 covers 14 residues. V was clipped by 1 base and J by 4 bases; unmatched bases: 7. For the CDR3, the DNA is TGTGCCTGGAGTGGGGACAGAGGAATGTACGAGCAGTACTTC. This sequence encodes CAWSGDRGMYEQYF.

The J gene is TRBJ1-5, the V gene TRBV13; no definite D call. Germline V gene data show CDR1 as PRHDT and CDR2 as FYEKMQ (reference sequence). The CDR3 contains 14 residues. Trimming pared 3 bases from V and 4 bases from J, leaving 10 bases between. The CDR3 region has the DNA TGTGCCAGCAGCTTGGGCTTGGTGAATCAGCCCCAGCATTTT. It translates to CASSLGLVNQPQHF.

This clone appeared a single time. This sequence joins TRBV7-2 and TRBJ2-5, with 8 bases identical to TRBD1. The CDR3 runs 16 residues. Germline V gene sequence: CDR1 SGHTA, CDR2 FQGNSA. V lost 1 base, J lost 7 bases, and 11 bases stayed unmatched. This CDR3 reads CASSLGRGQDGGTQYF. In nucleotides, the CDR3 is TGTGCCAGCAGCTTAGGCCGGGGACAGGACGGTGGGACCCAGTACTTC. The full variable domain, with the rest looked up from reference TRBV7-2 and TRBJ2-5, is GAGVSQSPSNKVTEKGKDVELRCDPISGHTALYWYRQSLGQGLEFLIYFQGNSAPDKSGLPSDRFSAERTGGSVSTLTIQRTQQEDSAVYLCASSLGRGQDGGTQYFGPGTRLLVL.

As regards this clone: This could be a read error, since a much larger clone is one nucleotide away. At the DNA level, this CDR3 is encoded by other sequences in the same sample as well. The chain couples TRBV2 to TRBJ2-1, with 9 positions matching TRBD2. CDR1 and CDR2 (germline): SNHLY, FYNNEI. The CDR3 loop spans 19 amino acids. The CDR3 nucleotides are TGTGCCACCAGTTATGGGGGGGCGCGGGAGGGGAGCTCCTACAATGAGCAGTTCTTC. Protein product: CATSYGGAREGSSYNEQFF.

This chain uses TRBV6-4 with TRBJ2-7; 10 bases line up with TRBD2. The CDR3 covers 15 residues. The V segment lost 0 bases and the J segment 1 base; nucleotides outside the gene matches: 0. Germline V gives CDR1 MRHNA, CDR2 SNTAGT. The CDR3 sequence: CASSDSTSGSYEQYF. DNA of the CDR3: TGTGCCAGCAGTGACTCGACTAGCGGGTCCTACGAGCAGTACTTC.

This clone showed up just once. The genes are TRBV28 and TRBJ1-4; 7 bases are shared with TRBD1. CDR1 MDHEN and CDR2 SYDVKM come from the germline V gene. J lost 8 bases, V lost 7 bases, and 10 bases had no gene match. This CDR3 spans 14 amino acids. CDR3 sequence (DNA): TGTGCCAGCAAAGTCTCAGGGGGTCGCGAAAAACTGTTTTTT. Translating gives CASKVSGGREKLFF.

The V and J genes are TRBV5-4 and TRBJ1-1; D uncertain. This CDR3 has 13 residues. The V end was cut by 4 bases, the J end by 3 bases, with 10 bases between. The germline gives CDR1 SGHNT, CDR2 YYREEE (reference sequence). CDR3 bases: TGTGCCAGCAGCCGACCCTCCGACACTGAAGCTTTCTTT. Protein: CASSRPSDTEAFF.

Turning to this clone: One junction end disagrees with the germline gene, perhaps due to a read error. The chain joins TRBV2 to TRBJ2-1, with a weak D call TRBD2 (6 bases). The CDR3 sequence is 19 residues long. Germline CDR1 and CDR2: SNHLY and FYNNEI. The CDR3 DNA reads TGTGCCAGCCGTGACGGGTGGGCGCGGGCGGGGAGCTCCTACAATGAGCAGTTCTTC. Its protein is CASRDGWARAGSSYNEQFF.

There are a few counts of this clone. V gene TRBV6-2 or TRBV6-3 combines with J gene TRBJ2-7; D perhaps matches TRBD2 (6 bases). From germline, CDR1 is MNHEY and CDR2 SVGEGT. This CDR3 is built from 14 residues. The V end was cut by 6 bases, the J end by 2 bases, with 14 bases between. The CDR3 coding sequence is TGTGCCAGCAGCAGACTTAGCGGACCCTACGAGCAGTACTTC. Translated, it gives CASSRLSGPYEQYF.

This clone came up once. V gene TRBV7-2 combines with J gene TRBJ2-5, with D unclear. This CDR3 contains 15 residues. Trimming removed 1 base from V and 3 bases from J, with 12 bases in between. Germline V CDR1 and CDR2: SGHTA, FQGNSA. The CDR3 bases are TGTGCCAGCAGCTTAGTGGCAGGAAGGGAAGAGACCCAGTACTTC. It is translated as CASSLVAGREETQYF. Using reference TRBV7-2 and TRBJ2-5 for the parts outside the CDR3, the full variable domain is GAGVSQSPSNKVTEKGKDVELRCDPISGHTALYWYRQSLGQGLEFLIYFQGNSAPDKSGLPSDRFSAERTGGSVSTLTIQRTQQEDSAVYLCASSLVAGREETQYFGPGTRLLVL.

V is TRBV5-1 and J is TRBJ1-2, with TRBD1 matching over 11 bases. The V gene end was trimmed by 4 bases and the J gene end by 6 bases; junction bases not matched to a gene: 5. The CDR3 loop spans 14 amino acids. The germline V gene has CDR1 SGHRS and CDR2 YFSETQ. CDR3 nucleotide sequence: TGCGCCAGCAGCAGGACAGGGGGCGCGGATGGCTACACCTTC. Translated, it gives CASSRTGGADGYTF.

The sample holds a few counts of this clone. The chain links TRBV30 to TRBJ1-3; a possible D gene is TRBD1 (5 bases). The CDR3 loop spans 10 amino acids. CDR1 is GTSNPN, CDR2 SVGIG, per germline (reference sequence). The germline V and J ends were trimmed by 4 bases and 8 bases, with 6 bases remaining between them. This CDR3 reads CAWTGDTIYF. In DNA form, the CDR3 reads TGTGCCTGGACGGGGGACACCATATATTTT. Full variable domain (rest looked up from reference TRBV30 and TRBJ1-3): SQTIHQWPATLVQPVGSPLSLECTVEGTSNPNLYWYRQAAGRGLQLLFYSVGIGQISSEVPQNLSASRPQDRQFILSSKKLLLSDSGFYLCAWTGDTIYFGEGSWLTVV.

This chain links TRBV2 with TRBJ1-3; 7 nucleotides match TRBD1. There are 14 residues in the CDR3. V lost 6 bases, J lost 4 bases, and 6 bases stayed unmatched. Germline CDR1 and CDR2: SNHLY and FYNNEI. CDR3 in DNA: TGTGCCAGCAGGCAGACAGGGCGGGGAAACACCATATATTTT. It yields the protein CASRQTGRGNTIYF.

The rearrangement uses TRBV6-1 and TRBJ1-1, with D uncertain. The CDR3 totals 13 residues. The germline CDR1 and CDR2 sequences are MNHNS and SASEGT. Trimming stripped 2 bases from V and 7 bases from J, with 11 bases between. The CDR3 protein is CASSEIGAYEAFF. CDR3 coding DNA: TGTGCCAGCAGTGAAATCGGCGCTTATGAAGCTTTCTTT.

The CDR3 DNA reads TGTGCCAGCAAGTCATTAACGGGGGGGACAGATACGCAGTATTTT. This sequence encodes CASKSLTGGTDTQYF. The V and J genes are TRBV6-5 and TRBJ2-3; 8 nucleotides agree with TRBD2. The trim removed 7 bases at V and 3 bases at J, leaving 9 bases unmatched. This CDR3 comprises 15 residues. Germline values: CDR1 MNHEY, CDR2 SVGAGI.

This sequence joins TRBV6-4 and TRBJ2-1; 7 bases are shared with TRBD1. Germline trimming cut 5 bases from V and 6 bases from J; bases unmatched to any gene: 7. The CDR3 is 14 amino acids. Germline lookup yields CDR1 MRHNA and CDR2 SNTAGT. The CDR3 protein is CASSKDRISNEQFF. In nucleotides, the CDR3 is TGTGCCAGCAGTAAGGACAGGATCTCCAATGAGCAGTTCTTC.

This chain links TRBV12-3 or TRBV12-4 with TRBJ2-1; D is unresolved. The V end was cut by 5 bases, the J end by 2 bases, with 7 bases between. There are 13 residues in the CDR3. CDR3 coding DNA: TGTGCCAGCAGTGCGGATGCCTACAATGAGCAGTTCTTC. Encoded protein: CASSADAYNEQFF.

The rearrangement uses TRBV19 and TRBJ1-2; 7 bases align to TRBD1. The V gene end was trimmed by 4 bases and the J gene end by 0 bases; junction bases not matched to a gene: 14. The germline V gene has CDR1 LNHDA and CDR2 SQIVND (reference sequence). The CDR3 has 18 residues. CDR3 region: CASSTVVSSRGSNYGYTF. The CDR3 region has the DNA TGTGCCAGTAGTACCGTTGTGAGTTCCAGGGGGTCTAACTATGGCTACACCTTC. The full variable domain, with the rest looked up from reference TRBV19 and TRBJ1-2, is DGGITQSPKYLFRKEGQNVTLSCEQNLNHDAMYWYRQDPGQGLRLIYYSQIVNDFQKGDIAEGYSVSREKKESFPLTVTSAQKNPTAFYLCASSTVVSSRGSNYGYTFGSGTRLTVV.

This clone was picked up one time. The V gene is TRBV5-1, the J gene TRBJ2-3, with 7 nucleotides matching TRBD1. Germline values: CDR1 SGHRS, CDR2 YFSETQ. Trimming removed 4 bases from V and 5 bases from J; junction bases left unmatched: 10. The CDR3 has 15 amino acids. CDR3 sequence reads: CASSHGQDGLDTQYF. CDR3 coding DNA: TGCGCCAGCAGCCATGGACAGGACGGCCTAGATACGCAGTATTTT.